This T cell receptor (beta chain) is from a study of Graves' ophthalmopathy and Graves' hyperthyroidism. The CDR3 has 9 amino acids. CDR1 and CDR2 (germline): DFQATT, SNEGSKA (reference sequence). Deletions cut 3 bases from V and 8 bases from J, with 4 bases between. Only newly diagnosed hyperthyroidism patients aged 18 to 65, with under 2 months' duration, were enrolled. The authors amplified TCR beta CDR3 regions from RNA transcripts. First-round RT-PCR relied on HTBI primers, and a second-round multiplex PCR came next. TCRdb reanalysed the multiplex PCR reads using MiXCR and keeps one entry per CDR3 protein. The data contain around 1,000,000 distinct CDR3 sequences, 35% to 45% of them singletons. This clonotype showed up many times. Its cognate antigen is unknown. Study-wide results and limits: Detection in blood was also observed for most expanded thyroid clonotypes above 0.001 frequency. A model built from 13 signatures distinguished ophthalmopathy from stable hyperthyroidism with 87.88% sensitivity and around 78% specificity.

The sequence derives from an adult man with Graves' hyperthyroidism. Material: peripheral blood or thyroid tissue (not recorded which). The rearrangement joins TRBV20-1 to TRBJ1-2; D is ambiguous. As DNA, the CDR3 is TGCAGTGCTAGTAGCGGCTACACCTTC. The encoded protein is CSASSGYTF.